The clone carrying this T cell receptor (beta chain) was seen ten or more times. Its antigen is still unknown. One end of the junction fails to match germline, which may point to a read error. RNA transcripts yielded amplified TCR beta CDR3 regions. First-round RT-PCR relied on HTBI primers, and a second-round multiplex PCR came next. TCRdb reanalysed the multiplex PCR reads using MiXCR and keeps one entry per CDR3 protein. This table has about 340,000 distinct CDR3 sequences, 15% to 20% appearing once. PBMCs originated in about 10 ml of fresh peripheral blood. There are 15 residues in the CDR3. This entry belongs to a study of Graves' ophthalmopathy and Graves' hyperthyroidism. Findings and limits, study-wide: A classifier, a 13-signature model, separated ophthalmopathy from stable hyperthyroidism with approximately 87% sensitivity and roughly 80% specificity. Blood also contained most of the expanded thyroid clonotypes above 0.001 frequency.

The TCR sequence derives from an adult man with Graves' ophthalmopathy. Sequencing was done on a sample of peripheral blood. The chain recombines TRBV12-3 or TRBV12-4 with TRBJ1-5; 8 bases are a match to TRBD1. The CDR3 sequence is CASSFWTGSNQPQHF. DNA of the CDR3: TGTGCCAGCAGTTTCTGGACAGGGAGCAACCAGCCCCAGCATTTT.